The source of this TCR beta chain is a study of regulatory T cells in long-lasting Graves disease. Study-level points and caveats: Persistent patients had a count of shared public clonotypes (approximately 2,800) that exceeded that of new patients (966). Favored gene segments in persistent disease were TRBV28, TRBJ1-2 and TRBJ2-5.

As for this clonotype: Its antigen is as yet unknown.

As for time point: persistent/refractory GD, antithyroid drugs over 5 years with positive TRAb. With RNA extracted from PBMCs as input, the TCR library was made. The authors built TCR beta libraries using iRepertoire HTBI primers and Arm-PCR of CDR3 regions. TCRdb fed the multiplex PCR reads into MiXCR, producing one record per CDR3 protein. The sample yields 250,000 to 300,000 distinct CDR3 sequences, approximately 20% seen once. V was clipped by 0 bases and J by 0 bases, with 8 bases between them. The CDR3 loop spans 15 amino acids. Germline V gives CDR1 MNHEY, CDR2 SVGEGT. The sequence was collected from a female donor with Graves disease. The chain carries TRBV6-2 or TRBV6-3 and TRBJ1-1; D is unresolved. The source was peripheral blood mononuclear cells (PBMCs), collected when the disease was refractory, from a patient treated with antithyroid drugs. The CDR3 sequence: CASSYSADMNTEAFF. The CDR3 DNA is TGTGCCAGCAGTTACTCTGCAGATATGAACACTGAAGCTTTCTTT.